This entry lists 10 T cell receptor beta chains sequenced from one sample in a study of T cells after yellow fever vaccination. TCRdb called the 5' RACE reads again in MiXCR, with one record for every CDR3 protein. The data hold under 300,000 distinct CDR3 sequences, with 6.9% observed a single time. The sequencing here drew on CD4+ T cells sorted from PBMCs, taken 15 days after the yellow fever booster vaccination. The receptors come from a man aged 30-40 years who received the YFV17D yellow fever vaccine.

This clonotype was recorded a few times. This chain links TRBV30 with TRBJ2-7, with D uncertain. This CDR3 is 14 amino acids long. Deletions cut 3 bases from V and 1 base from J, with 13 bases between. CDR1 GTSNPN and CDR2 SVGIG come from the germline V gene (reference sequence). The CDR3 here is CAWSPPALSYEQYF. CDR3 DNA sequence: TGTGCCTGGAGCCCCCCAGCCCTGTCCTACGAGCAGTACTTC.

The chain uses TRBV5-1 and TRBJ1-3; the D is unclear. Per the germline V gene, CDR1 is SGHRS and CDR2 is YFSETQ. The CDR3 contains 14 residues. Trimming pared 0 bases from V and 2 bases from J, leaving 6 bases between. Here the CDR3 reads CASSLGQAGNTIYF. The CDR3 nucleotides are TGCGCCAGCAGCTTGGGGCAGGCTGGAAACACCATATATTTT.

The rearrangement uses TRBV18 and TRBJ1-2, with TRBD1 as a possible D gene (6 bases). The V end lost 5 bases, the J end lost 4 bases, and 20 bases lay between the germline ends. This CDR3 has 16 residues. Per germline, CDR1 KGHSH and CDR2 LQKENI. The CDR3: CASSSLTGSTIYGYTF. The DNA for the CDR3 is TGTGCCAGCTCATCACTTACAGGGAGTACTATCTATGGCTACACCTTC. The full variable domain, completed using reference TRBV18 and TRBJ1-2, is NAGVMQNPRHLVRRRGQEARLRCSPMKGHSHVYWYRQLPEEGLKFMVYLQKENIIDESGMPKERFSAEFPKEGPSILRIQQVVRGDSAAYFCASSSLTGSTIYGYTFGSGTRLTVV.

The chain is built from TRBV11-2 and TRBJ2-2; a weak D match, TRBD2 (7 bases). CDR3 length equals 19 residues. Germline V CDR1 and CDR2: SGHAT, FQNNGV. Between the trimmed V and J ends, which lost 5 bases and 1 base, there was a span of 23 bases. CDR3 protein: CASSPRGGRGGRNTGELFF. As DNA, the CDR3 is TGTGCCAGCAGCCCGCGAGGGGGGAGGGGCGGTAGGAACACCGGGGAGCTGTTTTTT.

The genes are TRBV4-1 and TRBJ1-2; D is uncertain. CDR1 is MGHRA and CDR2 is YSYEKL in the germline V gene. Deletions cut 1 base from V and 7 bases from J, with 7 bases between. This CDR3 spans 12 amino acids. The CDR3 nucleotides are TGCGCCAGCAGCCAAGCAGCTTGTGGCTACACCTTC. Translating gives CASSQAACGYTF.

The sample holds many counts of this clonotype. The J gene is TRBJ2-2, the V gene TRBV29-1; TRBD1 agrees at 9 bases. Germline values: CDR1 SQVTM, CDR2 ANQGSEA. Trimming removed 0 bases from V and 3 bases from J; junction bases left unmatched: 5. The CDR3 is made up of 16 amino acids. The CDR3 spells CSVEEYGQGHTGELFF. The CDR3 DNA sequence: TGCAGCGTTGAAGAATATGGACAGGGGCACACCGGGGAGCTGTTTTTT.

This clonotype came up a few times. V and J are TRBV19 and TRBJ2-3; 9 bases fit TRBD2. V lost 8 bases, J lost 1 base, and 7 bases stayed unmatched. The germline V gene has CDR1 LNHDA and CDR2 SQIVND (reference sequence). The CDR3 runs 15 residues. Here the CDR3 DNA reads TGTGCCAGTGTTGGTAGCGGGAGTGGCACAGATACGCAGTATTTT. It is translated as CASVGSGSGTDTQYF.

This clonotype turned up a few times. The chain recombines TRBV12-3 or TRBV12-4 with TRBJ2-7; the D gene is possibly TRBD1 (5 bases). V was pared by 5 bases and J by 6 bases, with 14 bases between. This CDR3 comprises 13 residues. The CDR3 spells CASSASLGPEQYF. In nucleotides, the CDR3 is TGTGCCAGCAGTGCCTCCCTGGGGCCCGAGCAGTACTTC.

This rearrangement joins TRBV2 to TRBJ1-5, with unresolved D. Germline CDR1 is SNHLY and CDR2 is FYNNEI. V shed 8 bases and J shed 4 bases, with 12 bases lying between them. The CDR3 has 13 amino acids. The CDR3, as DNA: TGTGCCAGCGTCGCCAGGCGAAATCAGCCCCAGCATTTT. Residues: CASVARRNQPQHF.

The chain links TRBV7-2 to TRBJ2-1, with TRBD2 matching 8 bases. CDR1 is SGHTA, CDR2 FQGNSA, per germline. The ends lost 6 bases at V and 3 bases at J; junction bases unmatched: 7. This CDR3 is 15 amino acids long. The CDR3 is CASRGGTSHYNEQFF. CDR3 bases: TGTGCCAGCAGGGGGGGGACTAGTCACTACAATGAGCAGTTCTTC.